The clone carrying this T cell receptor (beta chain) was observed a few times. The CDR3 extends over 15 amino acids. Deletions cut 5 bases from V and 6 bases from J, with 19 bases between. CDR1 is MNHEY and CDR2 is SVGAGI in the germline V gene. This sample is drawn from a study of early T cells in non-severe SARS-CoV-2 infection. Unique molecular identifiers were added to individual cDNA molecules. In TCRdb, the 5' RACE reads were re-called with MiXCR into one record per CDR3 protein. In the table there are roughly 80,000 distinct CDR3 sequences, 11% of which are singletons. This chain links TRBV6-5 with TRBJ1-1; D unresolved. The receptor comes from an adult who was a healthcare worker with PCR-confirmed SARS-CoV-2 infection or an uninfected control (not recorded which). The material was whole blood, obtained at baseline. CDR3 protein: CASSATGKGGAEAFF. CDR3 in DNA: TGTGCCAGCAGTGCCACCGGTAAGGGAGGCGCTGAAGCTTTCTTT.